One and the same sample provided the 25 T cell receptor beta chains below, sequenced in a study of beta chain features in type 1 diabetes. Isolated RNA was reverse transcribed in full, so expressed TCRB transcripts were sequenced. Measured with immunoSEQ multiplex PCR; TCRdb has only the in-frame clones, and not every one. Among 300,000 to 400,000 clones, around 9% were seen once, and the ten largest hold approximately 1%. Study-level findings and limits: Across all four CD4+ subsets, people with type 1 diabetes showed modestly shorter TCRB CDR3s.

No antigen has been identified for these receptors. The sample taken for sequencing was central memory CD4+ T cells from blood. Receptors originate from a man younger than 40 with type 1 diabetes.

This chain links TRBV9 with TRBJ1-5, with TRBD1 identical over 9 bases. The germline V gene has CDR1 SGDLS and CDR2 YYNGEE. Trimming at V came to 4 bases and at J to 5 bases, leaving 4 bases not matched to a gene. CDR3 length: 14 amino acids. Written as DNA, the CDR3 is TGTGCCAGCAGCCGTGGACAGGGGTATCAGCCCCAGCATTTT. Translation: CASSRGQGYQPQHF.

This clone showed up just a few times. This chain links TRBV7-2 with TRBJ2-1; 7 nucleotides line up with TRBD2. Germline values: CDR1 SGHTA, CDR2 FQGNSA. This CDR3 has 15 amino acids. V gave up 3 bases and J gave up 6 bases; unmatched junction bases: 8. As DNA, the CDR3 is TGTGCCAGCAGCTTCGTCCCCGCTAGCGGCAATGAGCAGTTCTTC. Its translation: CASSFVPASGNEQFF.

This clone was seen more than once but under ten times. The identical CDR3 is also encoded by other nucleotide sequences in the sample. The rearrangement uses TRBV6-1 and TRBJ1-1, with D uncertain. The CDR3 length is 13 residues. The germline V and J ends were trimmed by 3 bases and 3 bases, with 8 bases remaining between them. Germline lookup yields CDR1 MNHNS and CDR2 SASEGT. The CDR3 loop is CASSEDRDTEAFF. The CDR3, as DNA: TGTGCCAGCAGTGAGGACCGCGACACTGAAGCTTTCTTT.

This clone was counted between two and nine times. This chain links TRBV9 with TRBJ2-2, with 9 positions matching TRBD1. Per germline, CDR1 SGDLS and CDR2 YYNGEE. The ends lost 2 bases at V and 6 bases at J; junction bases unmatched: 8. The CDR3 is 16 residues long. The CDR3 coding sequence is TGTGCCAGCAGCGTTTCCGGGACAGGGTCCGCCGGGGAGCTGTTTTTT. It is translated as CASSVSGTGSAGELFF.

This clone was seen only a few times. V gene TRBV19 combines with J gene TRBJ1-1, with TRBD1 matching over 7 bases. The CDR3 covers 14 residues. The germline V gene encodes CDR1 LNHDA and CDR2 SQIVND (reference sequence). V lost 8 bases to trimming and J lost 5 bases; unmatched junction nucleotides: 11. Here the CDR3 DNA reads TGTGCCAGTCGCAATGTAGGGGGCAGGACTGAAGCTTTCTTT. This translates into CASRNVGGRTEAFF.

J is TRBJ1-2 and V is TRBV29-1, with D possibly being TRBD1 (5 bases). This CDR3 spans 11 amino acids. V lost 7 bases to trimming and J lost 7 bases, with 13 bases between them. CDR1 is SQVTM and CDR2 is ANQGSEA in the germline V gene. The CDR3 DNA follows: TGCAGCGGCGGGGCGCCGGGTGGCTACACCTTC. It codes for CSGGAPGGYTF.

This clone has only a few counts. This sequence joins TRBV29-1 and TRBJ2-3, with D tentatively TRBD1 (6 bases). Trimming pared 4 bases from V and 4 bases from J, leaving 15 bases between. CDR1 is SQVTM, CDR2 ANQGSEA, per germline. This CDR3 has 14 residues. CDR3 amino acids: CSVVIGTGSDTQYF. CDR3 sequence (DNA): TGCAGCGTTGTTATAGGAACAGGGTCAGATACGCAGTATTTT.

This clone was detected a few times. The V call is TRBV7-2, the J call TRBJ2-5; TRBD1 agrees at 10 bases. Germline lookup yields CDR1 SGHTA and CDR2 FQGNSA. The junction had 9 bases not matched to a gene; V was cut back by 3 bases and J by 5 bases. The CDR3 totals 16 residues. CDR3 nucleotide sequence: TGTGCCAGCAGCTTGGCCGGGACAGGGGTTCGGGAGACCCAGTACTTC. Protein sequence: CASSLAGTGVRETQYF.

This clone was observed a handful of times. The CDR3 DNA reads TGCGCCAGCAGCCAAGATAGGGAGATAGCGGGGGATGAGACCCAGTACTTC. This sequence encodes CASSQDREIAGDETQYF. This chain links TRBV4-1 with TRBJ2-5; 9 bases agree with TRBD2. Germline CDR1 MGHRA, CDR2 YSYEKL. The J segment lost 5 bases and the V segment lost 0 bases, leaving 10 bases of the junction unmatched. This CDR3 has 17 amino acids.

This clone showed up just a few times. CDR3 coding DNA: TGTGCCAGCAGTGAAGCTAGGGACCTCGGGGACATTCAGTACTTC. Its protein product is CASSEARDLGDIQYF. The rearrangement joins TRBV2 to TRBJ2-4, with D perhaps assigned TRBD1 or TRBD2 (5 bases each). Per the germline V gene, CDR1 is SNHLY and CDR2 is FYNNEI. The CDR3 spans 15 residues. The V gene lost 0 bases and the J gene lost 8 bases, with 14 bases spanning the gap.

This clone was counted ten times or more. The gene calls are TRBV19 and TRBJ2-1; TRBD2 aligns across 15 bases. The CDR3 consists of 17 residues. J gave up 5 bases and V 7 bases, and 9 bases lay outside the gene matches. CDR1 LNHDA and CDR2 SQIVND come from the germline V gene (reference sequence). CDR3: CASNNPGTSGGNNEQFF. In DNA, the CDR3 is TGTGCCAGTAACAATCCCGGGACTAGCGGGGGGAACAATGAGCAGTTCTTC.

In its sample, this clone was seen a few times. The rearrangement uses TRBV19 and TRBJ2-5, with TRBD1 matching over 7 bases. Germline CDR1 is LNHDA and CDR2 is SQIVND (reference sequence). V trimming: 8 bases; J trimming: 2 bases; junction bases outside the gene matches: 5. This CDR3 is built from 13 residues. This chain's CDR3 is CASATTGQETQYF. The CDR3 region has the DNA TGTGCCAGTGCCACGACAGGGCAAGAGACCCAGTACTTC.

The rearrangement joins TRBV5-1 to TRBJ2-7; 9 bases map to TRBD2. Germline values: CDR1 SGHRS, CDR2 YFSETQ. This CDR3 has 16 amino acids. V trimming: 0 bases; J trimming: 2 bases; junction bases outside the gene matches: 6. This chain's CDR3 is CASSLGGAGGTYEQYF. The CDR3, as DNA: TGCGCCAGCAGCTTGGGAGGAGCGGGGGGAACCTACGAGCAGTACTTC.

The chain couples TRBV27 to TRBJ2-2; TRBD2 agrees at 16 bases. This CDR3 is 19 amino acids long. Trimming removed 5 bases from V and 4 bases from J; junction bases left unmatched: 10. CDR1 MNHEY and CDR2 SMNVEV come from the germline V gene (reference sequence). For the CDR3, the DNA is TGTGCCAGCAGTCTAAAGGGACTAGCGGGGGGGCCTAGCACCGGGGAGCTGTTTTTT. It encodes CASSLKGLAGGPSTGELFF.

This clone was detected a few times. V is TRBV18 and J is TRBJ2-7, with a weak D call TRBD1 (5 bases). CDR3 size: 15 residues. CDR1 is KGHSH, CDR2 LQKENI, per germline. Trimming shortened V by 2 bases and J by 7 bases, and 18 bases separated the two germline ends. CDR3 residues: CASSPGSGSKGEQYF. The CDR3 nucleotides are TGTGCCAGCTCACCAGGTTCAGGGTCCAAGGGGGAGCAGTACTTC. The entire variable domain, with the rest obtained from reference TRBV18 and TRBJ2-7, is as follows: NAGVMQNPRHLVRRRGQEARLRCSPMKGHSHVYWYRQLPEEGLKFMVYLQKENIIDESGMPKERFSAEFPKEGPSILRIQQVVRGDSAAYFCASSPGSGSKGEQYFGPGTRLTVT.

The sample holds a few counts of this clone. This chain links TRBV14 with TRBJ2-1, with a weak D call TRBD2 (6 bases). Trimming cost V 1 base and J 5 bases, with 12 bases left between them. The CDR3 length is 15 residues. Germline CDR1 and CDR2: SGHDN and FVKESK. Here the CDR3 DNA reads TGTGCCAGCAGCCAAGCCGGCCGGGGGAACAATGAGCAGTTCTTC. Its translation is CASSQAGRGNNEQFF.

The count of this clone is one. This sequence joins TRBV5-1 and TRBJ2-5; D perhaps matches TRBD2 (6 bases). V lost 0 bases and J 5 bases, leaving 17 bases between the germline ends. The CDR3 has 16 residues. The germline V gene encodes CDR1 SGHRS and CDR2 YFSETQ. The CDR3 here is CASSLVSGMAGETQYF. Written as DNA, the CDR3 is TGCGCCAGCAGCTTGGTTTCAGGGATGGCGGGGGAGACCCAGTACTTC.

The chain joins TRBV7-2 to TRBJ2-2; 7 bases agree with TRBD2. With 5 bases clipped from V and 7 bases from J, the junction kept 7 bases outside the gene matches. The CDR3 loop spans 14 amino acids. The germline gives CDR1 SGHTA, CDR2 FQGNSA. The CDR3 loop reads CASSMIRTSGELFF. CDR3 DNA: TGTGCCAGCAGCATGATAAGGACTAGCGGGGAGCTGTTTTTT.

This clone was detected only a few times. The chain carries TRBV30 and TRBJ1-6, with a tentative D call TRBD1 (6 bases). Looked up from germline, CDR1 is GTSNPN and CDR2 is SVGIG (reference sequence). Trimming removed 0 bases from V and 7 bases from J, with 10 bases in between. The CDR3 is made up of 14 amino acids. The CDR3 protein is CAWSVRDKNSPLHF. CDR3 bases: TGTGCCTGGAGTGTCCGGGACAAGAATTCACCCCTCCACTTT.

As regards this clone: In the same sample, other DNA sequences code for this CDR3. V and J are TRBV14 and TRBJ2-7, with TRBD2 identical over 7 bases. J lost 8 bases, V lost 2 bases, and 12 bases had no gene match. The germline V gene encodes CDR1 SGHDN and CDR2 FVKESK. This CDR3 contains 15 residues. The CDR3 is CASSQRGDGGFKQYF. The CDR3 DNA reads TGTGCCAGCAGCCAAAGAGGGGACGGGGGGTTCAAGCAGTACTTC.

In the case of this clone: Just one base apart from a much larger clone, this may be a read error. Other nucleotide sequences in the sample specify the same CDR3. The chain is built from TRBV7-2 and TRBJ1-1, with D unclear. Germline CDR1 is SGHTA and CDR2 is FQGNSA. The CDR3 loop spans 13 amino acids. V was shortened by 1 base and J by 2 bases, with 5 bases between the two germline ends. The CDR3 sequence is CASSLGRNTEAFF. DNA for the CDR3: TGTGCCAGCAGCTTAGGGAGAAACACTGAAGCTTTCTTT.

This clone was detected ten times or more. The chain uses TRBV29-1 and TRBJ1-1; TRBD1 aligns across 7 bases. V trimming: 4 bases; J trimming: 0 bases; junction bases outside the gene matches: 20. Looked up from germline, CDR1 is SQVTM and CDR2 is ANQGSEA. CDR3 length: 19 residues. The CDR3 DNA sequence: TGCAGCGTTGCCCTTCGGAACCGTCCAGAGGGACAGCTGAACACTGAAGCTTTCTTT. Residues: CSVALRNRPEGQLNTEAFF. The full variable domain, with the rest looked up from reference TRBV29-1 and TRBJ1-1, is SAVISQKPSRDICQRGTSLTIQCQVDSQVTMMFWYRQQPGQSLTLIATANQGSEATYESGFVIDKFPISRPNLTFSTLTVSNMSPEDSSIYLCSVALRNRPEGQLNTEAFFGQGTRLTVV.

This clone was observed a few times. The rearrangement joins TRBV25-1 to TRBJ2-5, with D possibly being TRBD2 (7 bases). There are 15 residues in the CDR3. Germline CDR1 and CDR2: MGHDK and SYGVNS. Trimming removed 4 bases at V and 5 bases at J, with 17 bases between. The CDR3, as DNA: TGTGCCAGCAGTGGAGGGGGGGGAAGGTCCGAGACCCAGTACTTC. This encodes CASSGGGGRSETQYF. The full variable domain, rest sourced from reference TRBV25-1 and TRBJ2-5, is EADIYQTPRYLVIGTGKKITLECSQTMGHDKMYWYQQDPGMELHLIHYSYGVNSTEKGDLSSESTVSRIRTEHFPLTLESARPSHTSQYLCASSGGGGRSETQYFGPGTRLLVL.

This clone was observed a few times. This chain joins TRBV7-8 and TRBJ2-7; D gene unclear. Trimming pared 8 bases from V and 6 bases from J, leaving 14 bases between. CDR1 and CDR2 from the germline V gene are SGHVS and FQNEAQ. This CDR3 region has 12 residues. CDR3: CASGFRVGEQYF. The CDR3 region has the DNA TGTGCCAGCGGATTTCGGGTCGGCGAGCAGTACTTC. The variable domain in full, with the rest retrieved from reference TRBV7-8 and TRBJ2-7, is GAGVSQSPRYKVAKRGQDVALRCDPISGHVSLFWYQQALGQGPEFLTYFQNEAQLDKSGLPSDRFFAERPEGSVSTLKIQRTQQEDSAVYLCASGFRVGEQYFGPGTRLTVT.

This clone has more than one count but fewer than ten. The V gene is TRBV6-1, the J gene TRBJ2-6; tentatively, D is TRBD1 or TRBD2 (5 bases each). CDR3 length: 15 residues. The ends were cut back, 6 bases at V and 4 bases at J, with 13 bases in the middle. Germline CDR1 reads MNHNS; CDR2 reads SASEGT. CDR3: CASRRTGTGANVLTF. Written as DNA, the CDR3 is TGTGCCAGCAGACGTACGGGGACCGGGGCCAACGTCCTGACTTTC.